These T cell receptor beta chains were read from a single sample in a study of CD8 T cells in ankylosing spondylitis. TCRdb independently ran MiXCR on the 5' RACE reads; one entry per CDR3 protein. Seen here are about 540,000 distinct CDR3 sequences, 9.5% to 15% observed once, and the top ten hold under 7.5%. The sequenced material came from blood, either unsorted or a sorted T cell fraction (not recorded which). These receptors were taken from a male donor with ankylosing spondylitis. Both conserved end residues are part of each CDR3. The D gene is left open where the match is weak. The listing skips clone size in some rows; elsewhere it reads once, few, many or a size class.

d_gene,abundance,j_gene,v_gene,CDR3aa,CDR3nt
-,few,TRBJ2-1,TRBV4-2,CASRGSGGINEQFF,TGTGCCAGCAGGGGCTCTGGCGGGATCAATGAGCAGTTCTTC
-,-,TRBJ2-2,TRBV15,CATSRDPASGELFF,TGTGCCACCAGCAGGGACCCAGCGTCCGGGGAGCTGTTTTTT
-,once,TRBJ1-2,TRBV30,CAWSVVDGYTF,TGTGCCTGGTCCGTAGTGGATGGCTACACCTTC
TRBD2,-,TRBJ2-7,TRBV10-3,CAISLAGGPQEQYF,TGTGCCATCAGTTTAGCGGGAGGGCCTCAGGAGCAGTACTTC
TRBD1,many,TRBJ1-5,TRBV7-8,CASSSQGVGNQPQHF,TGTGCCAGCAGCTCCCAGGGGGTCGGAAATCAGCCCCAGCATTTT
-,-,TRBJ2-5,TRBV19,CASSINRQETQYF,TGTGCCAGTAGTATAAACAGACAAGAGACCCAGTACTTC
-,-,TRBJ2-1,TRBV10-3,CAISGGGIYNEQFF,TGTGCCATCAGTGGAGGGGGTATCTACAATGAGCAGTTCTTC
TRBD1,many,TRBJ1-2,TRBV12-3/TRBV12-4,CASRTGTGGDYGYTF,TGTGCCAGCAGAACCGGGACAGGGGGCGACTATGGCTACACCTTC
-,few,TRBJ1-6,TRBV27,CASSLGGYGSPLHF,TGTGCCAGCAGTTTGGGGGGTTATGGGTCACCCCTCCACTTT
-,many,TRBJ2-7,TRBV10-3,CAISESGVSSYEQYF,TGTGCCATCAGTGAGTCTGGAGTGAGCTCCTACGAGCAGTACTTC
-,-,TRBJ2-1,TRBV14,CASSQVQEQFF,TGTGCCAGCAGCCAAGTTCAGGAGCAGTTCTTC
TRBD2,many,TRBJ2-1,TRBV4-1,CASSRLTSGRAEEQFF,TGCGCCAGCAGCCGATTGACTAGCGGGAGGGCCGAAGAGCAGTTCTTC
TRBD2,-,TRBJ2-1,TRBV15,CATSMAGLFGNEQFF,TGTGCCACCAGCATGGCGGGACTATTTGGCAATGAGCAGTTCTTC
TRBD2,-,TRBJ2-1,TRBV12-3/TRBV12-4,CASSPTVTSGSYNEQFF,TGTGCCAGCAGCCCAACCGTAACTAGCGGGAGTTACAATGAGCAGTTCTTC
-,many,TRBJ2-3,TRBV6-2/TRBV6-3,CASSDRVGDTQYF,TGTGCCAGCAGTGACCGGGTTGGAGATACGCAGTATTTT
TRBD2,few,TRBJ2-7,TRBV10-2,CASTWTSGSYEQYF,TGCGCCAGCACGTGGACTAGCGGTTCCTACGAGCAGTACTTC
-,once,TRBJ2-5,TRBV15,CATSSLVVFGHKETQYF,TGTGCCACCAGCAGCCTAGTAGTCTTCGGGCACAAAGAGACCCAGTACTTC
TRBD1,-,TRBJ2-7,TRBV5-1,CASTWTGLTYEQYF,TGCGCCAGTACATGGACAGGGTTGACCTACGAGCAGTACTTC
-,few,TRBJ1-2,TRBV9,CASSGEAIYGYTF,TGTGCCAGCAGCGGTGAGGCAATCTATGGCTACACCTTC
TRBD2,many,TRBJ2-2,TRBV5-5,CASSLATSGRNTGELFF,TGTGCCAGCAGCTTGGCGACTAGCGGGAGGAACACCGGGGAGCTGTTTTTT
-,-,TRBJ1-1,TRBV5-6,CASRDQGAYAEAFF,TGTGCCAGCAGGGACCAAGGGGCTTACGCTGAAGCTTTCTTT
-,-,TRBJ1-1,TRBV18,CASSPRQEWHTEAFF,TGTGCCAGCTCACCACGACAGGAATGGCACACTGAAGCTTTCTTT
-,few,TRBJ2-5,TRBV5-1,CASSFLAGSQETQYF,TGCGCCAGCAGCTTCTTGGCAGGGTCCCAAGAGACCCAGTACTTC
-,few,TRBJ1-4,TRBV6-5,CASSYTATNEKLFF,TGTGCCAGCAGTTACACGGCGACTAATGAAAAACTGTTTTTT
-,few,TRBJ2-2,TRBV5-1,CASSLKNSGELFF,TGCGCCAGCAGCTTGAAGAATTCCGGGGAGCTGTTTTTT
-,few,TRBJ2-2,TRBV5-5,CASTPRGGTVNTGELFF,TGTGCCAGCACTCCCAGGGGGGGGACAGTGAACACCGGGGAGCTGTTTTTT
-,-,TRBJ2-7,TRBV10-3,CAISPLGPLDEQYF,TGTGCCATCAGCCCACTAGGGCCCCTAGACGAGCAGTACTTC
TRBD2,-,TRBJ2-1,TRBV5-1,CASSLDGTSSYNEQFF,TGCGCCAGCAGCTTGGATGGGACTAGCTCCTACAATGAGCAGTTCTTC
-,-,TRBJ2-3,TRBV7-6,CASSPVFSTDTQYF,TGTGCCAGCAGCCCCGTCTTCAGCACAGATACGCAGTATTTT
-,-,TRBJ2-5,TRBV5-1,CASSLVAEETQYF,TGCGCCAGCAGCTTGGTAGCGGAAGAGACCCAGTACTTC
-,-,TRBJ1-2,TRBV10-3,CAISEWQGFYGYTF,TGTGCCATCAGTGAATGGCAGGGATTCTATGGCTACACCTTC
-,few,TRBJ1-5,TRBV18,CASSRGDNQPQHF,TGTGCCAGCTCTCGCGGGGACAATCAGCCCCAGCATTTT
-,few,TRBJ1-2,TRBV19,CASSIDRDGGYTF,TGTGCCAGTAGTATAGACCGGGACGGGGGCTACACCTTC
TRBD2,many,TRBJ2-2,TRBV20-1,CSAQWTSGRESNTGELFF,TGCAGTGCCCAATGGACTAGCGGGAGGGAATCGAACACCGGGGAGCTGTTTTTT
-,-,TRBJ1-3,TRBV7-8,CASSNRDFSGNTIYF,TGTGCCAGCAGCAACCGGGACTTCTCTGGAAACACCATATATTTT
-,-,TRBJ2-1,TRBV25-1,CASSDRTEYNEQFF,TGTGCCAGCAGTGACCGGACAGAGTACAATGAGCAGTTCTTC
TRBD1,many,TRBJ1-2,TRBV4-2,CASSQVQGAFGYTF,TGTGCCAGCAGCCAAGTACAGGGGGCTTTTGGCTACACCTTC
-,-,TRBJ1-1,TRBV5-1,CASQAENTEAFF,TGCGCCTCCCAGGCTGAGAACACTGAAGCTTTCTTT
-,-,TRBJ1-1,TRBV18,CASTTAAGSGAEAFF,TGTGCCAGCACAACGGCCGCAGGCTCGGGGGCTGAAGCTTTCTTT
TRBD2,many,TRBJ2-3,TRBV20-1,CSAREPTSGRIDTQYF,TGCAGTGCTAGAGAACCGACTAGCGGGAGGATAGATACGCAGTATTTT
-,many,TRBJ2-1,TRBV4-2,CASSQPPDEQFF,TGTGCCAGCAGCCAACCCCCCGATGAGCAGTTCTTC
TRBD1,-,TRBJ1-6,TRBV11-2,CASSLRGTDNSPLHF,TGTGCCAGCAGCTTAAGGGGGACAGATAATTCACCCCTCCACTTT
-,few,TRBJ1-2,TRBV20-1,CSATAGRENGGYTF,TGCAGTGCTACCGCCGGGAGAGAAAACGGGGGCTACACCTTC
-,-,TRBJ2-5,TRBV12-5,CASGLVVGVGETQYF,TGTGCTAGTGGTTTGGTCGTCGGGGTCGGTGAGACCCAGTACTTC
-,few,TRBJ2-3,TRBV5-5,CASLMTGHDTDTQYF,TGTGCCAGCCTGATGACAGGTCACGACACAGATACGCAGTATTTT
-,-,TRBJ1-5,TRBV27,CASSSRGWQPQHF,TGTGCCAGCAGTTCGCGGGGATGGCAGCCCCAGCATTTT
-,-,TRBJ1-2,TRBV28,CASSSSTDPYGYTF,TGTGCCAGCAGTTCCTCGACAGACCCCTATGGCTACACCTTC
-,-,TRBJ2-3,TRBV19,CASSYGSSTDTQYF,TGTGCCAGTAGTTATGGCTCTAGCACAGATACGCAGTATTTT
-,many,TRBJ2-1,TRBV20-1,CSAREQPDSYNEQFF,TGCAGTGCTAGAGAGCAGCCTGACTCCTACAATGAGCAGTTCTTC
-,few,TRBJ1-6,TRBV7-8,CASSPGGSPLHF,TGTGCCAGCAGCCCTGGGGGTTCACCCCTCCACTTT
-,-,TRBJ1-3,TRBV7-9,CASSLDEHTIYF,TGTGCCAGCAGCTTAGACGAGCACACCATATATTTT
TRBD1,few,TRBJ2-3,TRBV3-1,CASSQGQGATDTQYF,TGTGCCAGCAGCCAAGGACAGGGGGCAACAGATACGCAGTATTTT
-,-,TRBJ2-3,TRBV6-1,CASRHYNGGNTDTQYF,TGTGCCAGCAGACATTACAACGGGGGAAACACAGATACGCAGTATTTT
-,many,TRBJ2-4,TRBV7-9,CASSLVGGAKNIQYF,TGTGCCAGCAGCTTAGTTGGGGGAGCCAAAAACATTCAGTACTTC
TRBD1,few,TRBJ2-2,TRBV19,CASSLLLTDRGGELFF,TGTGCCAGTAGCCTCCTCTTGACAGACAGGGGCGGGGAGCTGTTTTTT
-,-,TRBJ1-6,TRBV4-1,CASSQAGSRNSPLHF,TGCGCCAGCAGCCAAGCTGGGTCACGGAATTCACCCCTCCACTTT
-,many,TRBJ2-1,TRBV20-1,CSARDSVTTGFF,TGCAGTGCTAGAGATTCTGTTACCACGGGGTTCTTC